This T cell receptor beta chain was profiled in a study of blood T cells in healthy people across ages (dated by TCRdb to between 2015 and 2017). Regarding the complete study: Template switching captured roughly one uniquely barcoded TCR beta cDNA molecule per two T cells in model experiments. To track age-related changes in TCR beta repertoire diversity, the study relied on deep sequencing normalized with unique cDNA molecular identifiers. Donors were grouped into four age groups: young (average approximately 16 years), middle-aged (roughly 38), aged (around 60) and long-lived (approximately 81). To avoid experimental bias, donors of different ages were randomly spread across the sequencing lanes. Using the same blood draw, the study looked at two additional independent replicas of 1 million unique cDNA reads for two donors, one aged 18 to 30 and the other aged 80 or older. Broad study findings and their caveats: Total diversity estimates from one million sequenced T cells were considered lower bounds and underestimates. Donor CMV infection status was unknown, potentially confounding age-related changes in expanded clonotypes. Since profiling was done on bulk unsorted PBMCs, naive and antigen-experienced compartments could not be conclusively compared. Compared with the aged group, the long-lived group had more naive CD4+ T cells, fewer expanded clones and increased TCR diversity, a pattern suggesting age selection. A strong correlation was found between observed TCR beta diversity and the percentage of naive T cells measured by flow cytometry. As age increased, observed TCR beta diversity per million T cells dropped in a roughly linear way, and a significant reduction was already evident by age around 41.

Spanning cysteine to phenylalanine, the CDR3 consists of 18 amino acids. The sequence is cut down to CDR3 DNA, 54 bases in frame from base 1. Trimming costs V 1 base and J 4 bases, and their ends lie 20 bases apart. In the germline V gene, CDR1 corresponds to SGHTA and CDR2 to FQGNSA. The donors were 40 or so Caucasian individuals from Russia, aged 6 to 90 years, who were systemically healthy. Each donor gave roughly 9 milliliters of peripheral blood, drawn into EDTA-treated Vacutainer tubes. Ficoll-Paque density-gradient centrifugation was used to isolate PBMCs, with at least 6 million per sample. Total RNA, at least 5.5 micrograms per sample, was extracted from PBMCs with Trizol reagent. For every donor, flow cytometry on a PBMC aliquot measured the percentage of naive CD45RAhigh/CD27high T cells. To prepare the library, 5' RACE was applied. The run used an Illumina HiSeq 2500. A second PCR of about 6 to 12 cycles was performed with a sample-barcoded 5' primer and a J-beta primer mix. A template-switch 5' adaptor carrying 12 random nucleotides introduced a unique molecular identifier onto each TCR beta cDNA molecule. Each sample yielded at least 3 million CDR3-containing paired-end reads. All of the RNA was converted into first-strand cDNA using the Mint cDNA synthesis kit, with a TRBC-specific oligonucleotide serving as the primer. After uracil-DNA glycosylase treatment, a first 18-cycle PCR used universal primers M1SS and BC2_uni_R on all cDNA. The paper's data handling went like this. For normalization, 1 million high-quality reads were randomly selected from each sample, with every read carrying a distinct molecular identifier. Instead of being binned into consensus sequences, reads that shared molecular identifiers were thrown out. MiTCR, run with a Q25 quality threshold and the strictest error-elimination algorithm, handled CDR3 identification, clonotype clustering and error correction. A nonparametric unseen species model using Euler transformation provided a lower-bound estimate of total TCR beta diversity. TCRdb cleaned the public reads at Q25 with fastp, built clones with MiXCR and kept in-frame beta chains. Each CDR3 protein gets just one entry, which takes the most common genes and DNA from the rows behind it. It is TCRdb's table, rather than the study itself, that gives the V and J calls and clone size. A total of roughly 570,000 distinct CDR3 sequences appear in this sample, 27% of them only once. The ten top clones hold about a fifth of the sample.

A note on this clonotype: The antigen this receptor binds is unknown. No per-base quality is available; no much larger clone lies one base away.

Source material: blood. This TCR derives from a woman aged 65 to 85 in good health. The rearrangement combines TRBV7-2 with TRBJ1-3, and the D gene may be TRBD1, 6 bases matching. The bases are TGTGCCAGCAGCTTAGGGTGGGAAGGGGGGCTCCTCGGAAACACCATATATTTT. Its product reads: CASSLGWEGGLLGNTIYF. The entire variable domain, with the stretches around the CDR3 drawn from the reference TRBV7-2 and TRBJ1-3 proteins, is GAGVSQSPSNKVTEKGKDVELRCDPISGHTALYWYRQSLGQGLEFLIYFQGNSAPDKSGLPSDRFSAERTGGSVSTLTIQRTQQEDSAVYLCASSLGWEGGLLGNTIYFGEGSWLTVV.